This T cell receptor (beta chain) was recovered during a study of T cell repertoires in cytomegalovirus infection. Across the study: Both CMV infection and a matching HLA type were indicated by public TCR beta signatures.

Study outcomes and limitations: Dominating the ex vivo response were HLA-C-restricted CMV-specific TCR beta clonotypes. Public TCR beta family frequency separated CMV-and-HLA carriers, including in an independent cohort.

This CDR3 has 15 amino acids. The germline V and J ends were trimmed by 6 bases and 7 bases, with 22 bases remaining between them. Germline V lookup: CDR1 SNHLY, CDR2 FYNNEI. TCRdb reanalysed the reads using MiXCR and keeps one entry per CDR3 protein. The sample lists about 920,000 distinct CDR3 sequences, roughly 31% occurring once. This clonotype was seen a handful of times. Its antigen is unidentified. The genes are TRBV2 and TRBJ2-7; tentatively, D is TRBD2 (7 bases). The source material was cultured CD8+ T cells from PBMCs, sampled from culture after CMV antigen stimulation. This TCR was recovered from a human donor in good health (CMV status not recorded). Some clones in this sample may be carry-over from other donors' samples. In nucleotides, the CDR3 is TGTGCCAGCAGCCGGGGGGCAGGCGGGATACTAGAGCAGTACGTC. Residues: CASSRGAGGILEQYV.